Below, one T cell receptor beta chain is given with its context. Its antigen is not known. A second PCR, run for 7 to 11 cycles, used a sample-barcoded 5' primer plus a J-beta primer mix. Sequencing recovered at least 3 million CDR3-containing paired-end reads from each sample. TCRdb itself ran the 5' RACE reads through MiXCR, one entry per CDR3 protein. The sample lists 800,000 to 1,000,000 distinct CDR3 sequences; roughly 48% were seen once. The data originate from a study of blood T cells in healthy people across ages. General study results and limits: From one million sequenced T cells, diversity estimates were lower bounds. TCR beta diversity per million T cells fell roughly linearly with age.

The V gene lost 10 bases and the J gene lost 0 bases, with 17 bases spanning the gap. Germline CDR1 SGHRS, CDR2 YFSETQ. The CDR3 sequence is 14 residues long. The chain is built from TRBV5-1 and TRBJ2-7, with D perhaps assigned TRBD1 or TRBD2 (5 bases each). This receptor was identified in a young man in good health. Sequenced: blood. The CDR3 is CASREQANSYEQYF. CDR3 DNA: TGCGCCTCTCGGGAACAGGCGAACTCCTACGAGCAGTACTTC.